This T cell receptor beta chain was retrieved from a study of cytomegalovirus exposure and HLA in healthy donors. Overall study context: There were more than 350 genotyped donors. Of these, 81% fell in the genetic ancestry cluster associated with self-reported Caucasian donors.

Germline V gene lookup returns CDR1 SGHDT and CDR2 YYEEEE. CDR3 length equals 13 residues. For this clone: Its antigen remains unidentified.

Study-level points and caveats: The study listed 150 to 200 cytomegalovirus-associated TCR beta chains.

13 Jbeta primers and 60 Vbeta primers were used for the PCR. Profiled with immunoSEQ multiplex PCR; TCRdb holds only in-frame clones, not every one. Altogether some 170,000 clones are present, around four fifths being singletons, with the ten largest covering about 9.7%. Sample: PBMCs. The V gene is TRBV5-6, the J gene TRBJ2-5, with unresolved D. The DNA end favors TRBJ2-7, so the J call may be wrong. This TCR derives from a man aged 18 to 29 in good health and CMV-seropositive. The CDR3 nucleotides read TGTGCCAGCAGCTTGGACAGCACCTACGAGCAGTACTTC. This sequence encodes CASSLDSTYEQYF.